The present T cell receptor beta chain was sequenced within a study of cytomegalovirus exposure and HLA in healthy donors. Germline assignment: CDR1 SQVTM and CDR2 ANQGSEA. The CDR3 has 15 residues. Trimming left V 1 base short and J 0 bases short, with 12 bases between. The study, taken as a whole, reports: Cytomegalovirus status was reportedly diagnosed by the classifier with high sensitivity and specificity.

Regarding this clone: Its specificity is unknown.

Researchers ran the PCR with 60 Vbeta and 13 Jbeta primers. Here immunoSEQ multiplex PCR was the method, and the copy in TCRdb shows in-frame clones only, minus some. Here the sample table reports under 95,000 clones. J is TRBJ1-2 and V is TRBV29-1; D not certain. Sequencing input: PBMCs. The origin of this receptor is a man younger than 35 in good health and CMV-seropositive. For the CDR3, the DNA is TGCAGCGTTGAAGGGCGCGGAAAGGCTAACTATGGCTACACCTTC. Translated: CSVEGRGKANYGYTF. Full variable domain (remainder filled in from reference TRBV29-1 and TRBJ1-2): SAVISQKPSRDICQRGTSLTIQCQVDSQVTMMFWYRQQPGQSLTLIATANQGSEATYESGFVIDKFPISRPNLTFSTLTVSNMSPEDSSIYLCSVEGRGKANYGYTFGSGTRLTVV.